The 7 T cell receptor beta chains listed next were all sequenced from one sample in a study of CD8 T cells in ankylosing spondylitis. TCRdb ran MiXCR on the 5' RACE reads and lists one entry per CDR3 protein. Here the sample spans around 28,000 distinct CDR3 sequences, around 30% being singletons. The material sequenced was synovial fluid, either unsorted or a sorted T cell fraction (not recorded which). These receptor sequences come from a male donor with ankylosing spondylitis.

The chain combines TRBV7-2 with TRBJ1-4; D is unresolved. CDR3 size: 15 residues. CDR1 is SGHTA, CDR2 FQGNSA, per germline. Trimming left V 1 base short and J 0 bases short, with 6 bases between. The CDR3 coding sequence is TGTGCCAGCAGCTTAGGGGCAACAACTAATGAAAAACTGTTTTTT. Residues: CASSLGATTNEKLFF.

The rearrangement uses TRBV30 and TRBJ2-2, with unresolved D. The CDR3 is 13 residues long. V was cut by 2 bases and J by 1 base, with 5 bases left in between. The germline V gene has CDR1 GTSNPN and CDR2 SVGIG (reference sequence). The CDR3 reads CAWSPQNTGELFF. The CDR3 nucleotides are TGTGCCTGGAGTCCACAGAACACCGGGGAGCTGTTTTTT.

V gene TRBV18 combines with J gene TRBJ2-7; possible D gene TRBD1, 6 bases. CDR1 KGHSH and CDR2 LQKENI come from the germline V gene. Trimming left V 6 bases short and J 2 bases short, with 17 bases between. The length of the CDR3 is 15 residues. The CDR3 DNA reads as TGTGCCAGCTCGCAACAAGGACAGAGGACCTACGAGCAGTACTTC. The encoded protein is CASSQQGQRTYEQYF. Drawing the rest from reference TRBV18 and TRBJ2-7, the complete variable domain is NAGVMQNPRHLVRRRGQEARLRCSPMKGHSHVYWYRQLPEEGLKFMVYLQKENIIDESGMPKERFSAEFPKEGPSILRIQQVVRGDSAAYFCASSQQGQRTYEQYFGPGTRLTVT.

The chain has TRBV6-2 or TRBV6-3 and TRBJ2-2; the match to TRBD2 covers 10 bases. Germline CDR1 MNHEY, CDR2 SVGEGT. The CDR3 is 16 amino acids. V lost 2 bases to trimming and J lost 1 base; unmatched junction nucleotides: 1. The CDR3 DNA is TGTGCCAGCAGTTACCTAGCGGGAGTGAACACCGGGGAGCTGTTTTTT. This gives the protein CASSYLAGVNTGELFF.

The CDR3 spells CASSLEWSGSIWYEQYV. The DNA for the CDR3 is TGTGCCAGCAGCTTAGAGTGGAGCGGGAGTATCTGGTACGAGCAGTACGTC. The rearrangement joins TRBV7-8 to TRBJ2-7; TRBD2 matches at 8 bases. The CDR3 runs to 17 residues. The germline V gene has CDR1 SGHVS and CDR2 FQNEAQ. V shed 1 base, J shed 4 bases, and the junction held 12 bases outside the gene matches.

Many counts were recorded for this clonotype. This chain links TRBV7-6 with TRBJ1-1; no clear D gene. Looked up from germline, CDR1 is SGHVS and CDR2 is FNYEAQ. With 1 base removed from V and 1 base from J, the gap between germline ends came to 7 bases. This CDR3 contains 14 residues. Written as DNA, the CDR3 is TGTGCCAGCAGCTTAGAAGGACCGAACACTGAAGCTTTCTTT. The encoded protein is CASSLEGPNTEAFF.

The chain carries TRBV5-6 and TRBJ2-7, with D tentatively TRBD2 (6 bases). This CDR3 has 15 amino acids. Germline CDR1 SGHDT, CDR2 YYEEEE. The V end was cut by 0 bases, the J end by 4 bases, with 14 bases between. CDR3 nucleotide sequence: TGTGCCAGCAGCTTGGGACCCCTGACTAGTTACGAGCAGTACTTC. This codes for CASSLGPLTSYEQYF. The whole variable domain, filled in from reference TRBV5-6 and TRBJ2-7, reads DAGVTQSPTHLIKTRGQQVTLRCSPKSGHDTVSWYQQALGQGPQFIFQYYEEEERQRGNFPDRFSGHQFPNYSSELNVNALLLGDSALYLCASSLGPLTSYEQYFGPGTRLTVT.